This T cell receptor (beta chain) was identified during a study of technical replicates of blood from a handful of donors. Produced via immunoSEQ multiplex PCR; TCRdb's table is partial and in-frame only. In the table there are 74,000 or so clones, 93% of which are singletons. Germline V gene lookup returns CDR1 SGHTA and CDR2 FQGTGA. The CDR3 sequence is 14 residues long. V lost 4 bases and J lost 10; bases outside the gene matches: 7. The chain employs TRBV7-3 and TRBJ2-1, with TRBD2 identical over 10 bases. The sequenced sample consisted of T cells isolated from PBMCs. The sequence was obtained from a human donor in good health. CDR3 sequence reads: CASSSPGLATEQFF. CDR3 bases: TGTGCCAGCAGCTCGCCGGGACTAGCGACAGAGCAGTTCTTC.